This entry concerns a single TCR beta chain. This entry belongs to a study of shared clonotypes between healthy human individuals. Study-level background: The cohort had a couple of women and a few men, ages 18 to 49. Plates per donor: three CD4 naive, three CD4 memory, two CD8 naive, one CD8 memory.

Germline V gene lookup returns CDR1 MDHEN and CDR2 SYDVKM. V was cut by 8 bases and J by 2 bases, with 11 bases left in between. This CDR3 has 13 amino acids. Here immunoSEQ multiplex PCR was the method, and the copy in TCRdb shows in-frame clones only, minus some. This sample has some 2,000,000 clones, with nearly 97% found just once. Sequenced sample: naive CD4+ T cells sorted from blood. Stated subset: CD45RA+ positively selected. The TCR comes from a man younger than 35 in good health. This chain links TRBV28 with TRBJ2-3; D unclear. The chain's CDR3 is CASSERITDTQYF. The CDR3 DNA reads as TGTGCCAGCTCGGAGCGTATCACAGATACGCAGTATTTT.